This T cell receptor beta chain originates from a study of blood T cell repertoires in COVID-19 (dated by TCRdb to 2018 to 2020). As for the study more broadly: The collaborator samples originated in the United States, Italy and Spain and spanned the acute and convalescent phases of COVID-19. Sample metadata almost always included a de-identified subject ID, COVID-19 status, age in years and sex. Samples were obtained from the ongoing ImmuneRACE study (first 160 participants) and from 1,254 subjects provided by 6 global collaborators. Where available, HLA class I and class II types were taken from metadata supplied by the sample provider and were not determined by assay-based typing. The repertoires were released in a freely available public database intended as a resource for research on the immune response to SARS-CoV-2. The material from the prospective study consisted of cDNA or gDNA derived from T cells, B-cell-depleted T cells, or PBMCs. Deeply sampled blood TCRbeta repertoires from subjects exposed to, actively infected with, or recovered from COVID-19 were included in the dataset. Findings and caveats that apply to the study as a whole: The quantity of clinical and demographic metadata differed by source and by participant and was supplied without curation.

At one collaborating source in Seattle, patients were enrolled during active infection and were followed longitudinally through the course of disease. The collaborating institutions used their own protocols to collect whole blood in K2EDTA tubes. For TCRbeta analysis, collaborators shipped samples as frozen whole blood, isolated PBMCs, or DNA extracted from either of those sample types. TCRbeta CDR3 regions were amplified from genomic DNA by means of the immunoSEQ Assay, a bias-controlled multiplex PCR. The authors processed their data as follows. Nucleated cell counts per sample were estimated from amplification of reference gene primers within the assay. Sequence reads were collapsed and filtered to measure the absolute abundance of every unique TCRbeta CDR3 rearrangement. For each sample, productive Simpson clonality was calculated as the square root of Simpson's diversity index across productive rearrangements. This is the immuneACCESS table as TCRdb keeps it, with only in-frame sequences that have V and J called. A part of the clones is gone; compared with another copy, unresolved V genes explain less than half, and the rest is unexplained. V and J calls plus clone size are reproduced from that table; the DNA served to infer D and trimming. The sample profile shows tens of thousands of clones; about 90% of them were found once. The top ten clones comprise roughly 2.5% of the sample.

Of note for this clone: It lacks a known antigen. Per-nucleotide qualities are absent, and no much larger clonotype sits a single base away.

Material for sequencing was peripheral blood. This receptor was taken from a man over 45 with COVID-19, enrolled during active disease.

The CDR3 is CASSQEAHNEQFF. In nucleotides, the sequence is TGCGCCAGCAGCCAAGAAGCTCACAATGAGCAGTTCTTC. The V and J genes are TRBV4-1 and TRBJ2-1; confidence is insufficient to name the D gene. The CDR3 goes from the cysteine to the phenylalanine over 13 residues. The kept DNA is CDR3 alone, 39 bases in frame from the first base. Taken from the germline V gene, the CDR1 and CDR2 loops are MGHRA and YSYEKL. V and J are truncated by 0 bases and 5 bases respectively, leaving an intervening sequence of 5 bases.